This record concerns one T cell receptor (beta chain) sequence. The antigen remains unidentified. This entry comes from a study of T cell responses to AZD1222 COVID-19 vaccine. This table comes from immunoSEQ multiplex PCR, and its TCRdb copy is limited to in-frame clones, with some not included. The sample lists 100,000 to 150,000 clones; 80% to 95% were seen once. Findings and caveats of the study: The CD4 TCRs associated with vaccination extended across spike and predominated at 160-218 and 743-854. Unmutated regions of variants are reportedly targeted by nearly half of spike-specific TCRs.

The TCR originated in an adult who received the AZD1222 COVID-19 vaccine. The source material was peripheral blood, sampled 28 days after the second AZD1222 dose.

DNA for the CDR3: TGTGCCAGCAGCTTAGGCCAGGGGGCCTATGGCTACACCTTC. Its protein product is CASSLGQGAYGYTF. The rearrangement joins TRBV7-9 to TRBJ1-2, with TRBD1 matching 8 bases. V lost 1 base and J lost 4; bases outside the gene matches: 2. The CDR3 is 14 amino acids. Germline V gives CDR1 SEHNR, CDR2 FQNEAQ (reference sequence).